Below are 9 T cell receptor beta chains sequenced from a single sample in a study of blood T cell repertoires in COVID-19. This table comes from immunoSEQ multiplex PCR, and its TCRdb copy is limited to in-frame clones, with some not included. The data contain 250,000 to 300,000 clones, 89% of them seen just once; the ten biggest clones take up 2.9%. What was sequenced was PBMCs or T cells enriched from blood (not recorded which). The source of these receptors is a woman aged 45-60 years who had been exposed to COVID-19.

The chain carries TRBV7-2 and TRBJ2-7, with 8 bases identical to TRBD2. Germline loops: CDR1 SGHTA, CDR2 FQGNSA. This CDR3 comprises 14 residues. Losses at the gene ends were 7 bases for V and 6 bases for J; bases not matched to a gene: 11. This CDR3 is CASTSGGVWSEQYF. As DNA, the CDR3 is TGTGCCAGCACCTCCGGGGGGGTTTGGTCCGAGCAGTACTTC.

The gene calls are TRBV19 and TRBJ1-2; D possibly corresponds to TRBD1 (5 bases). The CDR3 sequence is 14 residues long. V lost 7 bases, J lost 4 bases, and 16 bases lay in between. Germline V gene lookup returns CDR1 LNHDA and CDR2 SQIVND (reference sequence). In nucleotides, the CDR3 is TGTGCCAGTACCCCACCAGGGAACGGCTATGGCTACACCTTC. Translating gives CASTPPGNGYGYTF.

The chain couples TRBV18 to TRBJ2-7; 10 nucleotides line up with TRBD1. The CDR3 spans 15 residues. The junction had 6 bases not matched to a gene; V was cut back by 2 bases and J by 5 bases. The germline V gene has CDR1 KGHSH and CDR2 LQKENI. The CDR3 nucleotides are TGTGCCAGCTCACCAGTAGGACAGGGGGTTCACGAGCAGTACTTC. This sequence encodes CASSPVGQGVHEQYF.

This rearrangement joins TRBV4-2 to TRBJ1-5; no firm D call. CDR1 LGHNA and CDR2 YNFKEQ come from the germline V gene. This CDR3 is built from 14 residues. V gave up 0 bases and J gave up 0 bases, with 3 bases separating them. The CDR3 region is CASSQDLSNQPQHF. Written as DNA, the CDR3 is TGTGCCAGCAGCCAAGATCTTAGCAATCAGCCCCAGCATTTT.

The V gene is TRBV10-2, the J gene TRBJ1-4; 8 nucleotides line up with TRBD1. J lost 1 base, V lost 6 bases, and 1 base had no gene match. The CDR3 covers 14 residues. CDR1 is WSHSY and CDR2 is SAAADI in the germline V gene. The CDR3 is CASRGTGTNEKLFF. As DNA, the CDR3 is TGCGCCAGCAGGGGGACAGGAACTAATGAAAAACTGTTTTTT.

This CDR3 is CASSPMGNMNTEAFF. The DNA for the CDR3 is TGTGCCAGCAGCCCAATGGGCAATATGAACACTGAAGCTTTCTTT. The V gene is TRBV9, the J gene TRBJ1-1; no reliable D call. With 4 bases removed from V and 0 bases from J, the gap between germline ends came to 13 bases. This CDR3 has 15 residues. Germline V gene sequence: CDR1 SGDLS, CDR2 YYNGEE.

The sample holds many counts of this clone. The chain carries TRBV19 and TRBJ2-1, with 9 nucleotides matching TRBD2. The CDR3 is made up of 16 amino acids. J gave up 4 bases and V 7 bases, and 11 bases lay outside the gene matches. Germline V lookup: CDR1 LNHDA, CDR2 SQIVND (reference sequence). This CDR3 is CASTPRGLAGYNEQFF. Written as DNA, the CDR3 is TGTGCCAGTACTCCCCGGGGCCTAGCGGGGTACAATGAGCAGTTCTTC.

The chain employs TRBV30 and TRBJ2-2, with D unresolved. The CDR3 is 14 residues long. The germline CDR1 and CDR2 sequences are GTSNPN and SVGIG (reference sequence). Between the trimmed V and J ends, which lost 1 base and 5 bases, there was a span of 11 bases. CDR3 loop: CAWSEARGTGELFF. The CDR3 DNA reads as TGTGCCTGGAGTGAAGCTAGAGGAACCGGGGAGCTGTTTTTT.

The chain combines TRBV5-1 with TRBJ1-2, with 7 bases lining up with TRBD1. The CDR3 covers 16 residues. Germline CDR1 and CDR2: SGHRS and YFSETQ. Trimming cost V 5 bases and J 4 bases; bases outside gene matches: 14. The DNA of the CDR3 is TGCGCCAGCAGTTCCAACGCCGGGACAGATATCTATGGCTACACCTTC. Translated, it gives CASSSNAGTDIYGYTF.